Each of the 6 T cell receptor beta chains below was sequenced from the same sample in a study of early T cells in non-severe SARS-CoV-2 infection. One entry per CDR3 protein, called by TCRdb with MiXCR from the 5' RACE reads. Among about 37,000 distinct CDR3 sequences, under 6.5% were seen once, and the ten largest hold around 24%. The sequencing sample was made of whole blood. These receptors all stem from an adult who was a healthcare worker with PCR-confirmed SARS-CoV-2 infection or an uninfected control (not recorded which).

This clonotype was observed at least ten times. This chain connects TRBV18 to TRBJ2-5; D may correspond to TRBD1 or TRBD2 (5 bases each). V was shortened by 3 bases and J by 0 bases, with 20 bases between the two germline ends. This CDR3 is 18 amino acids long. Germline values: CDR1 KGHSH, CDR2 LQKENI. The CDR3 coding sequence is TGTGCCAGCTCACCGAGGGCTTGGGACCGAGTACACCAAGAGACCCAGTACTTC. It yields the protein CASSPRAWDRVHQETQYF.

This clonotype came up many times. The rearrangement links TRBV6-2 or TRBV6-3 to TRBJ2-3; TRBD1 aligns across 9 bases. Germline CDR1 MNHEY, CDR2 SVGEGT. J lost 4 bases, V lost 6 bases, and 5 bases had no gene match. The CDR3 consists of 14 residues. The CDR3 sequence: CASSRDRAADTQYF. For the CDR3, the DNA is TGTGCCAGCAGCCGGGACAGGGCCGCAGATACGCAGTATTTT.

The rearrangement uses TRBV5-1 and TRBJ2-2; 9 nucleotides match TRBD2. This CDR3 has 16 residues. Germline CDR1 reads SGHRS; CDR2 reads YFSETQ. V lost 4 bases to trimming and J lost 4 bases; unmatched junction nucleotides: 8. The CDR3 DNA follows: TGCGCCAGCAGCCTCACCGGGACTAGCAGCACCGGGGAGCTGTTTTTT. Protein: CASSLTGTSSTGELFF.

V usage is TRBV11-2 and J usage is TRBJ2-7; TRBD1 might be the D (5 bases). V was clipped by 1 base and J by 0 bases, with 10 bases between them. There are 15 residues in the CDR3. Germline loops: CDR1 SGHAT, CDR2 FQNNGV. The CDR3 sequence: CASSLVQGNSYEQYF. The CDR3 DNA reads TGTGCCAGCAGCTTAGTCCAGGGAAACTCCTACGAGCAGTACTTC.

In its sample, this clonotype was seen many times. The J gene is TRBJ2-4, the V gene TRBV20-1; the D call may be TRBD1 or TRBD2 (5 bases each). V gave up 7 bases and J gave up 8 bases, with 9 bases separating them. CDR3 length: 10 residues. Germline V lookup: CDR1 DFQATT, CDR2 SNEGSKA (reference sequence). The CDR3 is CSVGTYIQYF. The CDR3 DNA reads as TGCAGTGTCGGGACGTACATTCAGTACTTC.

In this sample, this clonotype turned up a few times. J is TRBJ2-5 and V is TRBV7-2; 10 bases line up with TRBD1. Germline assignment: CDR1 SGHTA and CDR2 FQGNSA. The CDR3 totals 14 residues. After removal of 5 bases from V and 5 bases from J, the junction contained 5 bases not matched to a gene. In DNA, the CDR3 is TGTGCCAGCAGCCGGGACAGGGGCTGGGAGACCCAGTACTTC. It specifies CASSRDRGWETQYF.